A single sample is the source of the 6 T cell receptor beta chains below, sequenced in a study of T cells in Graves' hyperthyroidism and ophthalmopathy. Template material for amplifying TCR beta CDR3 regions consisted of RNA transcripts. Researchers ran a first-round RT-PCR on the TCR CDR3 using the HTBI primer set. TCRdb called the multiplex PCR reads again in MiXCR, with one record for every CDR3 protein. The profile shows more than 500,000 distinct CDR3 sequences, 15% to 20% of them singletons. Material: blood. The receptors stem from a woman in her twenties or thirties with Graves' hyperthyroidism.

The CDR3 spells CASRGRAANNEQFF. The CDR3 DNA follows: TGTGCCTCAAGGGGCAGGGCTGCAAACAATGAGCAGTTCTTC. V usage is TRBV27 and J usage is TRBJ2-1, with a weak D call TRBD1 (5 bases). This CDR3 comprises 14 residues. Germline V CDR1 and CDR2: MNHEY, SMNVEV (reference sequence). Trimming removed 11 bases at V and 5 bases at J, with 19 bases between.

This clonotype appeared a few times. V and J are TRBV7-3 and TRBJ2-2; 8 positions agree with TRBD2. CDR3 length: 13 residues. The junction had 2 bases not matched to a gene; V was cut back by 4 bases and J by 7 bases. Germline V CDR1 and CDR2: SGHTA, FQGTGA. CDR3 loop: CASSSSGGGELFF. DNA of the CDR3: TGTGCCAGCAGCTCCAGCGGGGGCGGGGAGCTGTTTTTT.

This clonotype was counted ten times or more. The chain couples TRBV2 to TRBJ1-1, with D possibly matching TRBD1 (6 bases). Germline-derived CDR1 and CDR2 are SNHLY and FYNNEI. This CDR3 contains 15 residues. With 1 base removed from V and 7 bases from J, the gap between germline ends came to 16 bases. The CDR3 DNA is TGTGCCAGCAGTGAAGGGACAGATCACTTGCGTGAAGCTTTCTTT. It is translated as CASSEGTDHLREAFF.

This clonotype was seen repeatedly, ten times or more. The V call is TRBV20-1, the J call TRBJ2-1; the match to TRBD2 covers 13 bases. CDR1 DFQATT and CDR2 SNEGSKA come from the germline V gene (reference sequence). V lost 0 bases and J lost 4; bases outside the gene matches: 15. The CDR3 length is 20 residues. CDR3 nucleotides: TGCAGTGCTAGAGATTTTATTGGACTAGCGGGAGTCAGGGGTTACAATGAGCAGTTCTTC. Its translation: CSARDFIGLAGVRGYNEQFF.

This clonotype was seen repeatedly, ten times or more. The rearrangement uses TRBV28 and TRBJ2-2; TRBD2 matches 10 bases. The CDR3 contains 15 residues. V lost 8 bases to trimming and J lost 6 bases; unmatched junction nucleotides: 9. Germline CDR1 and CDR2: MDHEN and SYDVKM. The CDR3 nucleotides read TGTGCCAGCGTTAGTAGCGGGAGGTTGTCCGGGGAGCTGTTTTTT. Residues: CASVSSGRLSGELFF.

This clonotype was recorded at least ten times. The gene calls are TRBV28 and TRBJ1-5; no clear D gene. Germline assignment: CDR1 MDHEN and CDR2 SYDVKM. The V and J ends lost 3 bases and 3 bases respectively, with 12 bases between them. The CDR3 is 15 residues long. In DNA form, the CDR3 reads TGTGCCAGCAGTTTCGTAAGCTCGGTCAATCAGCCCCAGCATTTT. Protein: CASSFVSSVNQPQHF.